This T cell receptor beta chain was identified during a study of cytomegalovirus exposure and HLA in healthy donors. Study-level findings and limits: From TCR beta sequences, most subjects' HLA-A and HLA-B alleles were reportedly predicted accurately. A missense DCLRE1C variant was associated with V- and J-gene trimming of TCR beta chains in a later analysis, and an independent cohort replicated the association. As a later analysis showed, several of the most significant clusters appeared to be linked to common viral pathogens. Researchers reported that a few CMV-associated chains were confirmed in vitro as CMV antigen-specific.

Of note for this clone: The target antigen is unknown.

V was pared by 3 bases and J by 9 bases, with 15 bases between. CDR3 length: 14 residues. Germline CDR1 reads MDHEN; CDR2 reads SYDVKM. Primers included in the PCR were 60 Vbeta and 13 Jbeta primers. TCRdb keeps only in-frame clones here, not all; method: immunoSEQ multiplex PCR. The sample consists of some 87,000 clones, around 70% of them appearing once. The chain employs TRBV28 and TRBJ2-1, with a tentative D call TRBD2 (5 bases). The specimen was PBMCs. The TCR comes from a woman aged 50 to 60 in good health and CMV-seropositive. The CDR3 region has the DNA TGTGCCAGCAGTTTGAGGGATCGGTTTAGTGAGCAGTTCTTC. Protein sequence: CASSLRDRFSEQFF.